The 26 T cell receptor beta chains given below trace back to one sample, sequenced in a study of human T cells and chemical hapten exposure (dated by TCRdb to the early 2020s). Total RNA was extracted from unfractionated whole blood that had been collected in Tempus Blood RNA tubes. Library preparation attached unique molecular identifiers to individual cDNA molecules for quantitative, reproducible TCR counting. The raw public reads went through TCRdb reprocessing: fastp at Q25, MiXCR clone calling, in-frame beta chains kept. When rows share a CDR3 protein, they turn into one entry using the most common DNA and genes. Counted in this sample were 100,000 to 150,000 distinct CDR3 sequences; 6.5% to 10% of them appeared once. The ten top clones hold 1.4% of the sample. Material: whole blood. These TCRs come from a human donor in good health. Some clones in this sample may be carry-over from other donors' samples. Donor details come from another sample of the same person, matched by shared clones.

The chain combines TRBV20-1 with TRBJ2-5; D remains ambiguous. CDR1 and CDR2 (germline): DFQATT, SNEGSKA (reference sequence). CDR3 size: 13 residues. V lost 0 bases and J 2 bases, leaving 7 bases between the germline ends. CDR3 nucleotide sequence: TGCAGTGCTAGAGATCCAGTGCAAGAGACCCAGTACTTC. Translating gives CSARDPVQETQYF.

The V call is TRBV9, the J call TRBJ2-1, with 11 bases identical to TRBD2. The CDR3 spans 16 residues. The germline V gene has CDR1 SGDLS and CDR2 YYNGEE. The V segment lost 4 bases and the J segment 7 bases; nucleotides outside the gene matches: 10. This CDR3 is CASSSLGLAEKNEQFF. DNA of the CDR3: TGTGCCAGCAGCTCCCTGGGACTAGCGGAGAAGAATGAGCAGTTCTTC.

This clonotype appeared many times. The chain uses TRBV2 and TRBJ2-1, with 10 bases fitting TRBD1. CDR1 and CDR2 (germline): SNHLY, FYNNEI. The CDR3 is 13 amino acids. V lost 11 bases, J lost 9 bases, and 10 bases stayed unmatched. The CDR3 DNA reads as TGTGCCTCTCCGGGACAGGGGCTGGCTGAGCAGTTCTTC. It is translated as CASPGQGLAEQFF.

This clonotype came up a few times. The gene calls are TRBV12-3 or TRBV12-4 and TRBJ1-1; 9 bases line up with TRBD1. This CDR3 is 15 amino acids long. After removal of 5 bases from V and 7 bases from J, the junction contained 11 bases not matched to a gene. The CDR3 nucleotides are TGTGCCAGCAGTGCCTTGGACAGGGGAGTATTTGAAGCTTTCTTT. Translated, it gives CASSALDRGVFEAFF.

This clonotype was observed at least ten times. J is TRBJ1-2 and V is TRBV7-2; possible D gene TRBD1, 6 bases. The V and J ends lost 0 bases and 2 bases respectively, with 7 bases between them. The germline V gene has CDR1 SGHTA and CDR2 FQGNSA. The CDR3 is made up of 14 amino acids. The CDR3: CASSLAQGNYGYTF. The CDR3 DNA is TGTGCCAGCAGCTTAGCACAGGGAAACTATGGCTACACCTTC.

J is TRBJ2-7 and V is TRBV18; D remains ambiguous. The germline V gene encodes CDR1 KGHSH and CDR2 LQKENI. Trimming removed 2 bases from V and 3 bases from J, with 23 bases in between. This CDR3 has 18 residues. The CDR3 here is CASSPYELWAPQDYEQYF. CDR3 bases: TGTGCCAGCTCACCATATGAATTGTGGGCCCCCCAGGACTACGAGCAGTACTTC.

The sample holds many counts of this clonotype. This chain connects TRBV20-1 to TRBJ1-5; the D gene is possibly TRBD1 (5 bases). Germline loops: CDR1 DFQATT, CDR2 SNEGSKA (reference sequence). There are 12 residues in the CDR3. V lost 5 bases and J 11 bases, leaving 16 bases between the germline ends. CDR3: CSAGGPQETQHF. CDR3 nucleotides: TGCAGTGCTGGGGGTCCGCAGGAGACCCAGCATTTT.

This clonotype occurred a few times. The chain joins TRBV12-3 or TRBV12-4 to TRBJ1-3; D gene uncertain. There are 16 residues in the CDR3. Trimming removed 0 bases from V and 0 bases from J, with 9 bases in between. CDR3 amino acids: CASSLAGWASGNTIYF. CDR3 in DNA: TGTGCCAGCAGTTTAGCCGGTTGGGCCTCTGGAAACACCATATATTTT.

This clonotype was detected a few times. The CDR3: CASSWGGPKNEQFF. The CDR3 nucleotides are TGTGCCAGCAGTTGGGGAGGCCCAAAGAATGAGCAGTTCTTC. The chain couples TRBV12-3 or TRBV12-4 to TRBJ2-1, with a weak D call TRBD2 (6 bases). The V gene lost 4 bases and the J gene lost 7 bases, with 14 bases spanning the gap. The CDR3 has 14 residues.

This clonotype was found many times. This sequence joins TRBV12-3 or TRBV12-4 and TRBJ1-5; the match to TRBD1 covers 10 bases. V was clipped by 7 bases and J by 4 bases; unmatched bases: 10. The CDR3 spans 16 residues. DNA for the CDR3: TGTGCCAGCACCCCTTCTCCGGGACAGGGGAATCAGCCCCAGCATTTT. It yields the protein CASTPSPGQGNQPQHF.

This clonotype has a handful of counts. The chain links TRBV6-5 to TRBJ1-3; 8 bases align to TRBD1. CDR1 MNHEY and CDR2 SVGAGI come from the germline V gene. V trimming: 7 bases; J trimming: 4 bases; junction bases outside the gene matches: 9. The CDR3 is made up of 15 amino acids. CDR3 sequence (DNA): TGTGCCAGCAAGTCGGACAGGGCGGTCGGAAACACCATATATTTT. Translating gives CASKSDRAVGNTIYF.

This clonotype was seen only a few times. The chain links TRBV19 to TRBJ1-2, with D unresolved. CDR1 and CDR2 from the germline V gene are LNHDA and SQIVND (reference sequence). V gave up 5 bases and J gave up 0 bases, with 19 bases separating them. This CDR3 contains 17 residues. The CDR3 DNA sequence: TGTGCCAGTAGTTCGGCCAACGCGAACCAAGCTAACTATGGCTACACCTTC. Its translation is CASSSANANQANYGYTF.

Turning to this clonotype: Since no conserved phenylalanine or tryptophan closes the CDR3, a read error is the likely cause. This rearrangement joins TRBV5-1 to TRBJ2-7; D not certain. V lost 0 bases and J lost 4, with 8 bases in between. The CDR3 loop spans 13 amino acids. The germline V gene encodes CDR1 SGHRS and CDR2 YFSETQ. CDR3 loop: CASSLDRIYEQYS. The CDR3 bases are TGCGCCAGCAGCTTGGACCGTATTTACGAGCAGTACTCC.

In this sample, this clonotype turned up a few times. The CDR3 sequence: CAISRLAETYNEQFF. The CDR3 DNA follows: TGTGCCATCAGCCGACTAGCGGAAACGTACAATGAGCAGTTCTTC. The gene calls are TRBV10-3 and TRBJ2-1; 9 bases match TRBD2. The V segment lost 6 bases and the J segment 4 bases; nucleotides outside the gene matches: 7. CDR3 length: 15 amino acids. Germline assignment: CDR1 ENHRY and CDR2 SYGVKD.

V and J are TRBV14 and TRBJ2-5; D is possibly TRBD1 or TRBD2 (5 bases each). V lost 5 bases and J 5 bases, leaving 15 bases between the germline ends. The CDR3 is 14 residues long. Germline assignment: CDR1 SGHDN and CDR2 FVKESK. The CDR3 here is CASSSSGLRETQYF. In nucleotides, the CDR3 is TGTGCCAGCAGCTCTTCGGGGCTCAGGGAGACCCAGTACTTC.

This clonotype has only a few counts. The chain joins TRBV5-6 to TRBJ1-5, with D maybe TRBD1 (5 bases). There are 14 residues in the CDR3. V lost 6 bases and J 3 bases, leaving 13 bases between the germline ends. From germline, CDR1 is SGHDT and CDR2 YYEEEE. The CDR3 loop is CASTVGEYNQPQHF. CDR3 DNA sequence: TGTGCCAGCACGGTAGGGGAGTACAATCAGCCCCAGCATTTT.

This clonotype was detected ten times or more. This chain connects TRBV29-1 to TRBJ1-2; D not resolved. There are 12 residues in the CDR3. CDR1 is SQVTM and CDR2 is ANQGSEA in the germline V gene. The germline V and J ends were trimmed by 1 base and 4 bases, with 7 bases remaining between them. The CDR3 here is CSVEVGIYGYTF. The DNA of the CDR3 is TGCAGCGTTGAAGTGGGAATCTATGGCTACACCTTC.

The chain recombines TRBV5-1 with TRBJ2-7, with 12 bases identical to TRBD2. V shed 2 bases, J shed 3 bases, and the junction held 6 bases outside the gene matches. The CDR3 has 16 amino acids. Looked up from germline, CDR1 is SGHRS and CDR2 is YFSETQ. The CDR3: CASSLRLAGDYYEQYF. The CDR3 DNA reads TGCGCCAGCAGCTTACGACTAGCGGGAGATTACTACGAGCAGTACTTC. Variable domain in full (rest from reference TRBV5-1 and TRBJ2-7): KAGVTQTPRYLIKTRGQQVTLSCSPISGHRSVSWYQQTPGQGLQFLFEYFSETQRNKGNFPGRFSGRQFSNSRSEMNVSTLELGDSALYLCASSLRLAGDYYEQYFGPGTRLTVT.

This clonotype was observed many times. The chain recombines TRBV4-2 with TRBJ2-2; 13 bases are shared with TRBD2. Germline V gene data show CDR1 as LGHNA and CDR2 as YNFKEQ. This CDR3 region has 18 residues. The J segment lost 5 bases and the V segment lost 1 base, leaving 7 bases of the junction unmatched. CDR3 amino acids: CASSQGTGGLAGTGELFF. DNA for the CDR3: TGTGCCAGCAGCCAAGGGACAGGGGGACTAGCGGGAACCGGGGAGCTGTTTTTT.

The table lists this clonotype with a few counts. Here the CDR3 DNA reads TGCAGTGCTAGAGATTGGGGACAGCGAAATCAATACGCGGTCCCAGATACGCAGTATTTT. Protein sequence: CSARDWGQRNQYAVPDTQYF. The chain links TRBV20-1 to TRBJ2-3, with TRBD1 matching over 7 bases. With 0 bases clipped from V and 4 bases from J, the junction kept 22 bases outside the gene matches. Germline CDR1 and CDR2: DFQATT and SNEGSKA (reference sequence). This CDR3 comprises 20 residues.

This clonotype was seen repeatedly, ten times or more. The chain uses TRBV4-1 and TRBJ1-6, with TRBD1 as a possible D gene (6 bases). In germline, CDR1 is MGHRA, CDR2 YSYEKL. The CDR3 has 18 amino acids. V lost 1 base, J lost 9 bases, and 22 bases lay in between. CDR3 nucleotide sequence: TGCGCCAGCAGCCAAGTGGATATGGGGTTTTTAGGGGGTTCACCCCTCCACTTT. This gives the protein CASSQVDMGFLGGSPLHF.

This clonotype has ten or more counts. This chain links TRBV5-6 with TRBJ2-1; tentatively, D is TRBD1 (5 bases). This CDR3 comprises 16 residues. V shed 4 bases and J shed 5 bases, with 19 bases lying between them. Germline V gene data show CDR1 as SGHDT and CDR2 as YYEEEE. The CDR3 DNA reads TGTGCCAGCAGCCCCGGTGGTAAGGGGCCAAACAATGAGCAGTTCTTC. Protein sequence: CASSPGGKGPNNEQFF. The whole variable domain, remainder taken from reference TRBV5-6 and TRBJ2-1, is DAGVTQSPTHLIKTRGQQVTLRCSPKSGHDTVSWYQQALGQGPQFIFQYYEEEERQRGNFPDRFSGHQFPNYSSELNVNALLLGDSALYLCASSPGGKGPNNEQFFGPGTRLTVL.

This clonotype was seen a handful of times. The chain carries TRBV14 and TRBJ1-3; D uncertain. Germline lookup yields CDR1 SGHDN and CDR2 FVKESK. The CDR3 covers 15 residues. V lost 0 bases, J lost 4 bases, and 10 bases lay in between. CDR3 DNA: TGTGCCAGCAGCCAAGATTTACCGGGGGGAAACACCATATATTTT. It specifies CASSQDLPGGNTIYF. The full variable domain, rest sourced from reference TRBV14 and TRBJ1-3, is EAGVTQFPSHSVIEKGQTVTLRCDPISGHDNLYWYRRVMGKEIKFLLHFVKESKQDESGMPNNRFLAERTGGTYSTLKVQPAELEDSGVYFCASSQDLPGGNTIYFGEGSWLTVV.

The genes are TRBV27 and TRBJ2-5; a weak D match, TRBD1 (6 bases). CDR1 and CDR2 (germline): MNHEY, SMNVEV (reference sequence). This CDR3 has 14 amino acids. Deletions cut 3 bases from V and 2 bases from J, with 10 bases between. CDR3 sequence (DNA): TGTGCCAGCAGTTTGGGGGCCAAGCAAGAGACCCAGTACTTC. Encoded protein: CASSLGAKQETQYF.

This clonotype has only a few counts. The chain's CDR3 is CASSLLSQGRNEQYF. The DNA for the CDR3 is TGTGCCAGCAGCTTACTGTCGCAGGGGAGGAACGAGCAGTACTTC. The chain links TRBV7-9 to TRBJ2-7; D tentatively reads TRBD1 or TRBD2 (6 bases each). CDR1 and CDR2 (germline): SEHNR, FQNEAQ (reference sequence). The V end lost 2 bases, the J end lost 5 bases, and 16 bases lay between the germline ends. This CDR3 spans 15 amino acids.

J is TRBJ2-5 and V is TRBV10-3, with a tentative D call TRBD2 (6 bases). V lost 10 bases to trimming and J lost 5 bases, with 14 bases between them. The CDR3 length is 12 residues. Germline V gene sequence: CDR1 ENHRY, CDR2 SYGVKD. CDR3 in DNA: TGTGCCACCGGGGAGGCGGGGGAGACCCAGTACTTC. It translates to CATGEAGETQYF.